This is a list of T cell receptor beta chains from one sample in a study of cytomegalovirus exposure and HLA in healthy donors. Produced via immunoSEQ multiplex PCR; TCRdb's table is partial and in-frame only. The data contain 75,000 to 95,000 clones, 96% of them singletons. Sequenced sample: PBMCs. The origin of the receptors is a man younger than 30 in good health and CMV-seronegative. The CDR3 runs from the conserved cysteine through the conserved F or W. A D gene is named only where the DNA matches it firmly. The size of a clone is reported for some rows only, either as once, few or many, or as a class for expanded clones.

TRBV19	-	TRBJ2-5	-	TGTGCCAGTAGTATAGATCGGGGGACCCAGTACTTC	CASSIDRGTQYF
TRBV6-6	-	TRBJ2-7	-	TGTGCCAGCAGGCCCCCAGGGGAGCGTAGCGAGCAGTACTTC	CASRPPGERSEQYF
TRBV30	-	TRBJ1-1	-	TGTGCCTGGAGTGTTAGGTCCCAGGGGGAAGCTTTCTTT	CAWSVRSQGEAFF
TRBV15	-	TRBJ2-5	-	TGTGCCACCAGCAGAGATTTGGGCACAGGATTCGAGACCCAGTACTTC	CATSRDLGTGFETQYF
TRBV13	-	TRBJ2-1	-	TGTGCCAGCAGCTTAAATCCTTCCTACAATGAGCAGTTCTTC	CASSLNPSYNEQFF
TRBV30	-	TRBJ2-1	-	TGTGCCTGGAGTTCGGTCGAGCAGTTCTTC	CAWSSVEQFF
TRBV7-8	TRBD1	TRBJ1-5	-	TGTGCCAGCAGCTTGTCAGGGGGCTTCAATCAGCCCCAGCATTTT	CASSLSGGFNQPQHF
TRBV6-5	-	TRBJ1-2	-	TGTGCCAGCAGACGACACGGCGGCTACACCTTC	CASRRHGGYTF
TRBV5-4	TRBD2	TRBJ2-7	-	TGTGCCAGCGGGAGGGTTGGGACGCCAGGCGAGCAGTACTTC	CASGRVGTPGEQYF
TRBV7-9	TRBD1	TRBJ2-6	-	TGTGCCAGCAGCTTGGGACAGGGAGGCCCCCTCTCTGGGGCCAACGTCCTGACTTTC	CASSLGQGGPLSGANVLTF
TRBV7-9	-	TRBJ2-2	-	TGTGCCAGCAGCCTACAGTCCGGGGGCACCGGGGAGCTGTTTTTT	CASSLQSGGTGELFF
TRBV4-3	TRBD2	TRBJ2-1	-	TGCGCCAGCACCTCTAGCGGGAGGGACTCCTACAATGAGCAGTTCTTC	CASTSSGRDSYNEQFF
TRBV5-1	-	TRBJ1-2	-	TGCGCCAGCAGCCCCCTCGACAAGAACTATGGCTACACCTTC	CASSPLDKNYGYTF
TRBV27	TRBD1	TRBJ1-2	-	TGTGCCAGCAGTTACGAACCGGGACAGCCAAGGGGAGGCTACACCTTC	CASSYEPGQPRGGYTF
TRBV19	-	TRBJ1-2	once	TGTGCCAGTACCGGGAACTATGGCTACACCTTC	CASTGNYGYTF
TRBV9	TRBD2	TRBJ2-3	-	TGTGCCAGCAGCGTAGCTACTAGCGGGAGGGCCGGTACAGATACGCAGTATTTT	CASSVATSGRAGTDTQYF
TRBV29-1	TRBD2	TRBJ2-1	-	TGCAGCGTTGTAGGTATGATAGCGGGATTCGGTGAGCAGTTCTTC	CSVVGMIAGFGEQFF
TRBV5-4	-	TRBJ2-5	-	TGTGCCAGCAGCCTTCGGGGCCAAGAGACCCAGTACTTC	CASSLRGQETQYF
TRBV6-6	TRBD1	TRBJ2-5	once	TGTGCCAGCAGTTACTCCCCGGGACAGTCTCAAGAGACCCAGTACTTC	CASSYSPGQSQETQYF
TRBV2	TRBD1	TRBJ1-5	-	TGTGCCAGCAGTGAAGGCTTTACGGACAGGGCTAGGGATCAGCCCCAGCATTTT	CASSEGFTDRARDQPQHF
TRBV28	-	TRBJ1-1	-	TGTGCCAGCAGTCCCTCGGGTGCAATAGGGAACACTGAAGCTTTCTTT	CASSPSGAIGNTEAFF
TRBV7-8	TRBD1	TRBJ1-1	-	TGTGCCAGCAGCTTAGCCGGACAGGCGGTTTGGGCTTTCTTT	CASSLAGQAVWAFF
TRBV27	TRBD2	TRBJ2-7	-	TGTGCCAGCAGTTTATCTGGGGAGCGGGAGGACGAGCAGTACTTC	CASSLSGEREDEQYF